The TCR beta chain described here comes from a study of T cells in Graves' hyperthyroidism and ophthalmopathy. Study findings and constraints: Blood shared most expanded thyroid clonotypes above 0.001.

About this clonotype: The antigen remains unidentified.

Patients having uncontrolled infection, another autoimmune disease, pregnancy or lactation were not included. Each diagnosis was grounded in clinical symptoms, serum thyroxine and TRAb, thyroid ultrasound, and orbital computed tomography. Fresh peripheral blood, approximately 10 ml, was the source of the PBMCs. The TCR beta CDR3 regions underwent amplification using RNA transcripts as the source. The primer set for the first-round RT-PCR of the TCR CDR3 was HTBI. MiXCR, run by TCRdb on the multiplex PCR reads, gives a single entry per CDR3 protein. The table includes roughly 840,000 distinct CDR3 sequences, approximately 40% detected once. Germline V gene lookup returns CDR1 SNHLY and CDR2 FYNNEI. The CDR3 contains 14 residues. J lost 4 bases, V lost 6 bases, and 7 bases had no gene match.

This receptor was obtained from a man younger than 35 with Graves' hyperthyroidism. V and J are TRBV2 and TRBJ1-1; 8 nucleotides agree with TRBD1. The specimen sequenced was blood. CDR3 loop: CASSPITGGTEAFF. Here the CDR3 DNA reads TGTGCCAGCAGCCCTATAACAGGGGGCACTGAAGCTTTCTTT.